This TCR beta chain was obtained from a study of T-cell memory formation after mild COVID-19. Looking at the study overall: The TCR clusters were mostly specific to one donor.

Libraries for TCRalpha and TCRbeta carried sample barcodes and unique molecular identifiers via 5'RACE. TCRdb processed the 5' RACE reads anew with MiXCR; each CDR3 protein has one entry. The sample yields some 50,000 distinct CDR3 sequences, more than 10% seen once. Only a few counts were recorded for this clonotype. What it recognizes is unknown. Study observations and caveats: SARS-CoV-2 specificity was not confirmed for second-wave clones peaking on day 37.

Sequencing input: PBMCs or a T cell subset sorted from them (not recorded which). The origin of this receptor is a man in his late teens or twenties who had mild COVID-19 (a few samples of this study predate the infection). Cell type and time point are not known.

CDR3 residues: CSGLGDRADIAQHF. The CDR3 DNA follows: TGCAGTGGATTGGGGGACAGGGCTGATATAGCCCAGCATTTT. V usage is TRBV20-1 and J usage is TRBJ1-5; TRBD1 aligns across 9 bases. Trimming took 7 bases from V and 11 from J; bases not matched to a gene: 15. The CDR3 consists of 14 residues. CDR1 is DFQATT, CDR2 SNEGSKA, per germline (reference sequence).